This T cell receptor beta chain was observed in a study of T cell clonotyping in hematopoietic cell transplantation. A note on this clone: Its antigen is currently unknown.

General study points: At the given depth, recipient repertoires were over 95% de novo clonotypes. Broader posttransplant TCR repertoire diversity was predicted by graft donor and pretransplant recipient Inverse Simpson Index values.

Clones were read by immunoSEQ multiplex PCR, and TCRdb kept only the in-frame ones, dropping some. The table has 40,000 to 45,000 clones, around 95% seen once. Germline lookup yields CDR1 MGHRA and CDR2 YSYEKL. Trimming removed 2 bases at V and 5 bases at J, with 12 bases between. CDR3 length: 14 amino acids. The chain combines TRBV4-1 with TRBJ2-5; D possibly corresponds to TRBD1 (5 bases). Material for sequencing was peripheral blood mononuclear cells. This TCR was sampled from a woman aged 50 to 65 in good health. Some clones in this sample may be carry-over from other donors' samples. The CDR3 DNA reads TGCGCCAGCAGCCAACAGGGAATGTGGGAGACCCAGTACTTC. It yields the protein CASSQQGMWETQYF.